The rows below give T cell receptor beta chains drawn from one sample of a study of T cell responses to AZD1222 COVID-19 vaccine. Data came from immunoSEQ multiplex PCR; TCRdb stores just in-frame clones and leaves some out. The sample lists around 100,000 clones, around 90% occurring once. Sequences were derived from peripheral blood, sampled on day 0 of AZD1222 vaccination. These TCRs come from an adult in good health. Each CDR3 is given with its conserved first and last residue. D genes are given only for firm matches. Size tells how often a clone was seen (once, few, many) or the class of an expanded clone, and some rows leave it out.

V	size	D	J	CDR3	DNA
TRBV29-1	.	TRBD1	TRBJ2-3	CSVERTGSTDTQYF	TGCAGCGTTGAAAGGACAGGGAGCACAGATACGCAGTATTTT
TRBV5-1	few	.	TRBJ1-1	CASMGLYGGYTEAFF	TGCGCCAGCATGGGTCTGTATGGGGGATACACTGAAGCTTTCTTT
TRBV5-4	.	.	TRBJ1-2	CASSLDLGSGYTF	TGTGCCAGCAGCTTGGATCTAGGTAGCGGCTACACCTTC
TRBV6-1	.	.	TRBJ2-7	CASSEWASGTGSYEQYF	TGTGCCAGCAGTGAATGGGCGTCTGGGACCGGGAGCTACGAGCAGTACTTC
TRBV18	few	.	TRBJ1-5	CASSPRGGRQPQHF	TGTGCCAGCTCGCCGAGGGGGGGGAGGCAGCCCCAGCATTTT
TRBV10-1	.	TRBD1	TRBJ1-2	CASSGQAGYGYTF	TGCGCCAGCAGCGGACAGGCCGGTTATGGCTACACCTTC
TRBV11-2	.	TRBD2	TRBJ2-1	CASSPRLAGEGNEQFF	TGTGCCAGCAGCCCCCGACTAGCGGGAGAGGGGAATGAGCAGTTCTTC
TRBV29-1	.	.	TRBJ2-1	CSVELQGLRFEQFF	TGCAGCGTTGAACTACAGGGATTACGATTTGAGCAGTTCTTC
TRBV19	.	.	TRBJ2-1	CASRRLTTSSNEQFF	TGTGCCAGTAGACGCCTCACCACCTCCTCCAATGAGCAGTTCTTC
TRBV19	.	TRBD1	TRBJ1-3	CASPQGAGGNTIYF	TGTGCCAGTCCTCAGGGGGCTGGTGGAAACACCATATATTTT
TRBV4-2	.	.	TRBJ1-5	CASSPTIGVDQPQHF	TGTGCCAGCAGCCCGACCATCGGGGTCGACCAGCCCCAGCATTTT